This entry is about one TCR beta chain. This clonotype is described as large (0.1 to 1%). Its antigen remains unidentified. No base-level quality is on record; no much larger clone is a single base apart. These data belong to a study of CXCR3 chemokines and chemotherapy response in bladder cancer (dated by TCRdb to between 2021 and 2024). For the study in its entirety: The study tested whether activity of the CXCR3 chemokine system within human bladder cancer tumors predicted response to chemotherapy.

The CDR1 and CDR2 encoded by the germline V gene (reference sequence) are SEHNR and FQNEAQ. V trim: 3 bases; J trim: 4 bases; unmatched bases: 5. Spanning cysteine to phenylalanine, the CDR3 consists of 14 amino acids. Only the CDR3 DNA is retained, 42 bases long and in frame from the first base. The library was prepared using PCR. Sequencing used an Illumina HiSeq 2500. The public sequencing data were trimmed at Q25 with fastp and processed into clonotypes with MiXCR by TCRdb, which kept only in-frame beta chains. Each entry is one CDR3 protein sequence, shown with its most common DNA and genes. A total of more than 200 distinct CDR3 sequences appear in this sample, around an eighth of them only once. The ten largest account for roughly 36% of the sample.

The clonotype originates from a human donor with bladder cancer that did not respond to neoadjuvant chemotherapy. The chain employs TRBV7-9 and TRBJ1-1, and 7 junction bases match TRBD1. Collection of the sample occurred from a patient whose treatment included neoadjuvant chemotherapy. The CDR3 protein: CASSFQGDGTEAFF. In nucleotides, the sequence is TGTGCCAGCAGCTTTCAGGGGGACGGCACTGAAGCTTTCTTT.